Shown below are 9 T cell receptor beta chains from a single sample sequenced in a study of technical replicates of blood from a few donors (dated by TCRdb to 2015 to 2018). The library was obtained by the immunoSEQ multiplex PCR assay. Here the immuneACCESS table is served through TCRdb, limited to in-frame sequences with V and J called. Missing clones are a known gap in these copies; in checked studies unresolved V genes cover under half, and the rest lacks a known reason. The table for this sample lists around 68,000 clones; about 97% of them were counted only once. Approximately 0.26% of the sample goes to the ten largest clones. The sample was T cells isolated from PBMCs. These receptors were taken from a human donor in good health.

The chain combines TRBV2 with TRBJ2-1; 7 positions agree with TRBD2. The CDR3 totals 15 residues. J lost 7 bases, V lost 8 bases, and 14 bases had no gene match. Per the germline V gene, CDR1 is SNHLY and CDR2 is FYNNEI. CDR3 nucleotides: TGTGCCAGCTGCTGGGGTGGGGAGGGCATAAATGAGCAGTTCTTC. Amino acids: CASCWGGEGINEQFF.

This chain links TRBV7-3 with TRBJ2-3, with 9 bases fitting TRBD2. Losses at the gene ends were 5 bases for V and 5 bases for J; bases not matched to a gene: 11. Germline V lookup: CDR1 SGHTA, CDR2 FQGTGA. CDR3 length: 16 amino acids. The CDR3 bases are TGTGCCAGCAGCACCAGTCTAGCGGGACCAGGAGATACGCAGTATTTT. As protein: CASSTSLAGPGDTQYF.

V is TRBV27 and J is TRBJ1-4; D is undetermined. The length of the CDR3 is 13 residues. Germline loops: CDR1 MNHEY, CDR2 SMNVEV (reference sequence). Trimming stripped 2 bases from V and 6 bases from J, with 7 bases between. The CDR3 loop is CASSLIADEKLFF. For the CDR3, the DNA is TGTGCCAGCAGTTTAATAGCAGATGAAAAACTGTTTTTT.

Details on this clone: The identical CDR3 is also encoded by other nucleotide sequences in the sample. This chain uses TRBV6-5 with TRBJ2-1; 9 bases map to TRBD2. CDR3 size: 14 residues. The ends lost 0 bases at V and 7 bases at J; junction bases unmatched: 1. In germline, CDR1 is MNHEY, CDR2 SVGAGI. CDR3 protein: CASSYSAGGNEQFF. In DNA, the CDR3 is TGTGCCAGCAGTTACTCGGCGGGAGGGAATGAGCAGTTCTTC.

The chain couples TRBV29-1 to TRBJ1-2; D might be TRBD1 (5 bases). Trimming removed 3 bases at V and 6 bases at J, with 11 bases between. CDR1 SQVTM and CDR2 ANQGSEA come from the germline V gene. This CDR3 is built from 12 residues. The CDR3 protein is CSVDGGINGYTF. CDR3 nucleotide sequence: TGCAGCGTTGATGGGGGGATTAATGGCTACACCTTC.

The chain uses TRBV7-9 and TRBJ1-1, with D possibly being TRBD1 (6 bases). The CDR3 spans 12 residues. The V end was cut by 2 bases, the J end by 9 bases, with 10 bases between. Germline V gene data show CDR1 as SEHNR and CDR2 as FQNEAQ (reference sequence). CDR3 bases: TGTGCCAGCAGCTTACTAGGACAGAAAGCTTTCTTT. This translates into CASSLLGQKAFF.

CDR3 sequence: CASSDTDRGRSSEAFF. Written as DNA, the CDR3 is TGTGCCAGCAGCGATACGGACAGGGGGCGAAGTTCTGAAGCTTTCTTT. This chain uses TRBV7-9 with TRBJ1-1, with 11 nucleotides matching TRBD1. The trim removed 5 bases at V and 6 bases at J, leaving 11 bases unmatched. Germline assignment: CDR1 SEHNR and CDR2 FQNEAQ (reference sequence). The CDR3 is made up of 16 amino acids.

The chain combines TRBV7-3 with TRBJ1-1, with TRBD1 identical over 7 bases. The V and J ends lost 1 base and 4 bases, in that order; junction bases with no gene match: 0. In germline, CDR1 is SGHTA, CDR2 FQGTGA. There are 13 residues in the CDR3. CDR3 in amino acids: CASSLNRGTEAFF. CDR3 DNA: TGTGCCAGCAGCTTAAACAGGGGCACTGAAGCTTTCTTT.

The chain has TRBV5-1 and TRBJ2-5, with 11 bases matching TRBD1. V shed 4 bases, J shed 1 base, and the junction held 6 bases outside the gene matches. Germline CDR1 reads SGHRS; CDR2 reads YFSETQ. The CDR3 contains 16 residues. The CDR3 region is CASSIDGTGGQETQYF. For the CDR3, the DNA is TGCGCCAGCAGCATCGACGGGACAGGGGGCCAAGAGACCCAGTACTTC.